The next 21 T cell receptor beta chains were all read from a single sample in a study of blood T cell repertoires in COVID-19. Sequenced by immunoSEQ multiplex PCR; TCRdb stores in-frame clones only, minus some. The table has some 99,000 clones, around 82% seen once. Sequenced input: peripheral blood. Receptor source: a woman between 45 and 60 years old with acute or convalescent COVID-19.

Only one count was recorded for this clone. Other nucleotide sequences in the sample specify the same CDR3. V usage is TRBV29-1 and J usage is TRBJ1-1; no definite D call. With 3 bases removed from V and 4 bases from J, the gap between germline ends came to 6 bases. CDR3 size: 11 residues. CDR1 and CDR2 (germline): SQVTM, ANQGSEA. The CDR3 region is CSVDRGTEAFF. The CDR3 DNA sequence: TGCAGCGTTGATCGGGGCACTGAAGCTTTCTTT.

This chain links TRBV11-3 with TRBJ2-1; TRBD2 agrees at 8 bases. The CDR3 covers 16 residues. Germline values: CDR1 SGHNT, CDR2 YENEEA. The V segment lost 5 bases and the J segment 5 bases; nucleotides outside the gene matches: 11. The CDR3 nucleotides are TGTGCCAGCAGCCCTCAAGCGGGGGCCCCCGACAATGAGCAGTTCTTC. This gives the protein CASSPQAGAPDNEQFF.

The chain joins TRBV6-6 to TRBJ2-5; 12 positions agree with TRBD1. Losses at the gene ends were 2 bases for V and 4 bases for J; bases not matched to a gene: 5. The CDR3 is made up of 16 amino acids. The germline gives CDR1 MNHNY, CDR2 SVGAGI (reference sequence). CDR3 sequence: CASSYRGQGARETQYF. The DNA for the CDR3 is TGTGCCAGCAGTTACAGGGGACAGGGGGCAAGAGAGACCCAGTACTTC.

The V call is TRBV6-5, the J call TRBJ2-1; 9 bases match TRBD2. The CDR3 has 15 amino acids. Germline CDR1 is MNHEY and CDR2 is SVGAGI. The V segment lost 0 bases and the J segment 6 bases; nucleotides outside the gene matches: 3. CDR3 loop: CASSYSAGGLNEQFF. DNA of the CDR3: TGTGCCAGCAGTTACTCAGCGGGGGGCCTCAATGAGCAGTTCTTC.

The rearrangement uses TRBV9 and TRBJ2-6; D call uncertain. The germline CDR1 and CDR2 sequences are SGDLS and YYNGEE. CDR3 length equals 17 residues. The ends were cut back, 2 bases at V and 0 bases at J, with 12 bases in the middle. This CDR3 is CASSVAGRPSGANVLTF. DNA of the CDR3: TGTGCCAGCAGCGTGGCAGGTCGACCCTCTGGGGCCAACGTCCTGACTTTC. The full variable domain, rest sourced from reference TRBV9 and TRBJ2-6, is DSGVTQTPKHLITATGQRVTLRCSPRSGDLSVYWYQQSLDQGLQFLIQYYNGEERAKGNILERFSAQQFPDLHSELNLSSLELGDSALYFCASSVAGRPSGANVLTFGAGSRLTVL.

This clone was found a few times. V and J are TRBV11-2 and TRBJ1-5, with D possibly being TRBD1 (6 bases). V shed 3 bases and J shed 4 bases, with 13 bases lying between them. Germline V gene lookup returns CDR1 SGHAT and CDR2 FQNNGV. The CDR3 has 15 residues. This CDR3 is CASSLGTRENQPQHF. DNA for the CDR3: TGTGCCAGCAGCTTGGGGACAAGGGAAAATCAGCCCCAGCATTTT.

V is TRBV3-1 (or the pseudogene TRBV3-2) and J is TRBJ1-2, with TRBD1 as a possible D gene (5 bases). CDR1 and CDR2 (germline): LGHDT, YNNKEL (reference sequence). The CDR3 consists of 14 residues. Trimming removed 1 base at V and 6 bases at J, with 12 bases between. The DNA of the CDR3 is TGTGCCAGCAGCCAAGGAGGGGCGGGGAATGGCTACACCTTC. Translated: CASSQGGAGNGYTF.

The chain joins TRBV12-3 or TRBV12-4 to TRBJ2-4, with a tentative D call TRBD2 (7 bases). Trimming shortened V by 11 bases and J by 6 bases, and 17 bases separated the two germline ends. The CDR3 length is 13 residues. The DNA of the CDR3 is TGTGCCCCCACCAACGGGGGGCGAAACATTCAGTACTTC. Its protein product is CAPTNGGRNIQYF.

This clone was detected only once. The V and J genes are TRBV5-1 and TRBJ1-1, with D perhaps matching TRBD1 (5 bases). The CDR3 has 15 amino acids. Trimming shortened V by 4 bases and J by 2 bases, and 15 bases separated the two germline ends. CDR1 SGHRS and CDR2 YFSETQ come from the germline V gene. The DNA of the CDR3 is TGCGCCAGCAGCCCGGTGGGGGGTTCAAACACTGAAGCTTTCTTT. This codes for CASSPVGGSNTEAFF.

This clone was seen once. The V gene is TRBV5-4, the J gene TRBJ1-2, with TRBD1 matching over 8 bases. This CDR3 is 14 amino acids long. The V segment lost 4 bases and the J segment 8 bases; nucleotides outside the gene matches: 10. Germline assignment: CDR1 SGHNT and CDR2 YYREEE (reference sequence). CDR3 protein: CASSPPQGASGYTF. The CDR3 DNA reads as TGTGCCAGCAGCCCACCCCAGGGGGCGTCAGGCTACACCTTC.

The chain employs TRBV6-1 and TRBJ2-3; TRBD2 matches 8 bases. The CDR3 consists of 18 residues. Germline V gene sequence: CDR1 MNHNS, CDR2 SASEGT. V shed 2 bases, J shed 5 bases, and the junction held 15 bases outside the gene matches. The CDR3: CASSELGSAGGWGDTQYF. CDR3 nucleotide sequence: TGTGCCAGCAGTGAATTAGGTTCGGCGGGGGGTTGGGGAGATACGCAGTATTTT.

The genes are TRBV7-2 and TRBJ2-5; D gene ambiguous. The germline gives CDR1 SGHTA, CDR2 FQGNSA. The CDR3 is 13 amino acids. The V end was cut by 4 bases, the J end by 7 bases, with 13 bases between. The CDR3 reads CASSSSGRGTQYF. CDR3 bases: TGTGCCAGCAGCTCGTCTGGTCGAGGGACCCAGTACTTC.

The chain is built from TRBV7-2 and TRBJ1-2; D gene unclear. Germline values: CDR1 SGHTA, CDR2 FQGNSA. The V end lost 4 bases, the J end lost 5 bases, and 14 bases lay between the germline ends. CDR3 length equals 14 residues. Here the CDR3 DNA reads TGTGCCAGCAGCTCGGGAGTTGTGGGGTATGGCTACACCTTC. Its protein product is CASSSGVVGYGYTF. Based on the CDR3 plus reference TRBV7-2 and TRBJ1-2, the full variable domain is GAGVSQSPSNKVTEKGKDVELRCDPISGHTALYWYRQSLGQGLEFLIYFQGNSAPDKSGLPSDRFSAERTGGSVSTLTIQRTQQEDSAVYLCASSSGVVGYGYTFGSGTRLTVV.

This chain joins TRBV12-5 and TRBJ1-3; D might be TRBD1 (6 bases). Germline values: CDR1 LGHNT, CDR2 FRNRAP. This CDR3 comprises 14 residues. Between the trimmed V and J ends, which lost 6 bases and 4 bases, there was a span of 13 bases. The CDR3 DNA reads TGTGCTAGTGGGCTCGGACAGCAAGGAAACACCATATATTTT. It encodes CASGLGQQGNTIYF.

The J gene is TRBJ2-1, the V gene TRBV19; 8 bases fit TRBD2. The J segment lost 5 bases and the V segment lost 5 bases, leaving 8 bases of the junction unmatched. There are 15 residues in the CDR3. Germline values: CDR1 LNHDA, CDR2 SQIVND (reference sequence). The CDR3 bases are TGTGCCAGTAGTGCCCCACGCGGGGGGCACAATGAGCAGTTCTTC. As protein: CASSAPRGGHNEQFF.

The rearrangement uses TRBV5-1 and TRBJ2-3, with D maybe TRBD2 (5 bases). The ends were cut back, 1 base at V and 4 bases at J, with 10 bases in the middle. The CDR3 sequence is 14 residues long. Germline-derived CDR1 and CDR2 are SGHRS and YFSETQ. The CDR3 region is CASSLLGGADTQYF. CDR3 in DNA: TGCGCCAGCAGCTTGTTAGGAGGCGCAGATACGCAGTATTTT.

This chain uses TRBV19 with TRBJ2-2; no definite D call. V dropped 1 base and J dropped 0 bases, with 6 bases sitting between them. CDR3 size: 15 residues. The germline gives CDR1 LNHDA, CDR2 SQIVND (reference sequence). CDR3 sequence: CASSIAGTNTGELFF. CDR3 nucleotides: TGTGCCAGTAGTATAGCAGGCACGAACACCGGGGAGCTGTTTTTT. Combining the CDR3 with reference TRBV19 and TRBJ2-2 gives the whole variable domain DGGITQSPKYLFRKEGQNVTLSCEQNLNHDAMYWYRQDPGQGLRLIYYSQIVNDFQKGDIAEGYSVSREKKESFPLTVTSAQKNPTAFYLCASSIAGTNTGELFFGEGSRLTVL.

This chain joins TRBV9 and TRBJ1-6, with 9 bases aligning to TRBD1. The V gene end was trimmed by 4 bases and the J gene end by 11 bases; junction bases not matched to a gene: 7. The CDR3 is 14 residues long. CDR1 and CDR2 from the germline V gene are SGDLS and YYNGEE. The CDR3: CASSLGQGVTPLHF. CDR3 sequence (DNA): TGTGCCAGCAGCTTGGGACAGGGTGTGACACCCCTCCACTTT.

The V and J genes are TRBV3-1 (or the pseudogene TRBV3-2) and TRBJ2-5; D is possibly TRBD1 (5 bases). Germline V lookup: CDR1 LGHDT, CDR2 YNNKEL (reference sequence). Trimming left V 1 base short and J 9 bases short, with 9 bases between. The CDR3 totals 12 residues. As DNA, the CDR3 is TGTGCCAGCAGCCAAGGGGGCTCGGCCCAGTACTTC. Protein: CASSQGGSAQYF.

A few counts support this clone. Here the CDR3 reads CASTDRAGANVLTF. In nucleotides, the CDR3 is TGTGCCAGCACTGACAGGGCTGGGGCCAACGTCCTGACTTTC. This rearrangement joins TRBV2 to TRBJ2-6; 7 bases are a match to TRBD1. V lost 7 bases, J lost 2 bases, and 2 bases stayed unmatched. The CDR3 is 14 amino acids. CDR1 is SNHLY, CDR2 FYNNEI, per germline.

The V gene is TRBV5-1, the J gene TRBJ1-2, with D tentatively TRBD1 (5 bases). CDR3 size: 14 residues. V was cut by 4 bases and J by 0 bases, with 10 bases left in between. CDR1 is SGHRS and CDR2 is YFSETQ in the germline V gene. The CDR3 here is CASSRGETNYGYTF. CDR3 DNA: TGCGCCAGCAGCCGGGGGGAAACTAACTATGGCTACACCTTC.